The source of this TCR beta chain is a study of T-cell reconstitution after alpha-beta-depleted transplantation in children. Unique molecular identifiers were incorporated into the prepared TCRbeta library. A single record per CDR3 protein comes from TCRdb applying MiXCR to the PCR reads. The sample yields 200,000 to 250,000 distinct CDR3 sequences, around 9.2% seen once. Notes on the study in general: Newly made T cells mostly supplied T-cell counts and diversity one year after transplant. The study reportedly traced alpha-beta T cells about two months after transplant to several hundred expanded graft clones.

This clonotype came up a few times. Its matching antigen is unknown. V dropped 2 bases and J dropped 3; count of bases not matched to a gene: 20. Germline V CDR1 and CDR2: SGHTA, FQGTGA. CDR3 length: 20 amino acids. The chain couples TRBV7-3 to TRBJ2-3; 7 bases are a match to TRBD2. The sequence was collected from a male patient between 2 and 10 years old who had a stem cell transplant for acute myeloid leukemia, so the T cells may come from the graft donor. The sequencing used PBMCs, mostly from graft donor cells, collected 360 days after TCRalphabeta/CD19-depleted stem cell transplant. Written as DNA, the CDR3 is TGTGCCAGCAGCTTACGTCCCCCGCTAGTGGCGGCGGGGGTAACAGATACGCAGTATTTT. This sequence encodes CASSLRPPLVAAGVTDTQYF.